These T cell receptor beta chains were read from a single sample in a study of Tregs in tolerant kidney transplant recipients. Using immunoSEQ multiplex PCR, the repertoire was profiled, and TCRdb retains in-frame clones only, with some absent. The table has around 63,000 clones, approximately 83% seen once. This sample comprised Tregs from blood, obtained before the transplant. All receptors derive from a human donor who received a combined kidney and bone marrow transplant. Both conserved end residues are part of each CDR3. Each record gives: CDR3 DNA, CDR3 protein, CDR3 length, D gene, V gene, J gene, clone size. The D gene is left open where the match is weak. Expanded clones are given a class, and other clones once, few, many or no size at all.

TGTGCCAGTAGTCGGGACAGCATTACGAAAGGGGCCAACGTCCTGACTTTC	CASSRDSITKGANVLTF	17	TRBD1	TRBV19	TRBJ2-6	.
TGTGCCAGCTCACCACCGGGGGACTATGGCTACACCTTC	CASSPPGDYGYTF	13	.	TRBV18	TRBJ1-2	.
TGTGCCAGCTCAACCGATAGCGGGAGGTACGAGCAGTACTTC	CASSTDSGRYEQYF	14	TRBD2	TRBV18	TRBJ2-7	once
TGTGCCAGCAGCTTAGGCCGACAGATCATGAACACTGAAGCTTTCTTT	CASSLGRQIMNTEAFF	16	.	TRBV13	TRBJ1-1	.
TGTGCCAGCAGATCGACTAGCGTGGATACGCAGTATTTT	CASRSTSVDTQYF	13	TRBD2	TRBV7-9	TRBJ2-3	.
TGTGCCAGCAGCCGAGGACAGGGGCGGGCTAATGAAAAACTGTTTTTT	CASSRGQGRANEKLFF	16	TRBD1	TRBV9	TRBJ1-4	.
TGTGCCAGCAGTACGGGGGACCCTGCCCGCTATGGCTACACCTTC	CASSTGDPARYGYTF	15	.	TRBV6-6	TRBJ1-2	few
TGTGCCAGCAGACGAGCGGGGATCACAGATACGCAGTATTTT	CASRRAGITDTQYF	14	TRBD2	TRBV6-5	TRBJ2-3	.
TGTGCCAGCAGCCCTACTAGCGGGAGGGGCTACGAGCAGTACTTC	CASSPTSGRGYEQYF	15	TRBD2	TRBV9	TRBJ2-7	.
TGCAGCGGCGAGGCGGGGGGCGAGCAGTACTTC	CSGEAGGEQYF	11	TRBD2	TRBV29-1	TRBJ2-7	.
TGTGCCAGCAGCTTAGTGACAGGCTTCACTAACTATGGCTACACCTTC	CASSLVTGFTNYGYTF	16	.	TRBV7-8	TRBJ1-2	.
TGTGCCAGCAGCTTGTTGGGGGAGCAGTACTTC	CASSLLGEQYF	11	.	TRBV5-4	TRBJ2-7	.
TGTGCCAGCAGACGGACTAGCGGGAGTTGGGAGCAGTACTTC	CASRRTSGSWEQYF	14	TRBD2	TRBV6-5	TRBJ2-5	few
TGCAGCGCCCTGACCAAGAACACTGAAGCTTTCTTT	CSALTKNTEAFF	12	.	TRBV29-1	TRBJ1-1	.
TGCGCCAGCAGCCAAGGAAAAATCAGGGGTAGGAGTCGGAATGAGCAGTTCTTC	CASSQGKIRGRSRNEQFF	18	.	TRBV4-1	TRBJ2-1	.
TGTGCCAGCAGCTTAGAAAGTAGCTATGGCTACACCTTC	CASSLESSYGYTF	13	.	TRBV7-2	TRBJ1-2	.
TGTGCCAGCTCACCGATAGCCTCCGGGGAGCTGTTTTTT	CASSPIASGELFF	13	.	TRBV18	TRBJ2-2	.
TGTGCCAGCAGTTACCCGGGGTTCGGGAACACTGAAGCTTTCTTT	CASSYPGFGNTEAFF	15	.	TRBV6-5	TRBJ1-1	.
TGTGCCAGCAGTTACTCCAGGGGAATCGGCGAGCAGTACTTC	CASSYSRGIGEQYF	14	.	TRBV6-6	TRBJ2-7	once
TGTGCCAGCAGCCTCCGGGACTATAACAATGAGCAGTTCTTC	CASSLRDYNNEQFF	14	TRBD2	TRBV9	TRBJ2-1	.
TGTGCCAGCAGCTTAGCGCAGGGCGAGCAGTACTTC	CASSLAQGEQYF	12	.	TRBV7-2	TRBJ2-7	.
TGTGCCAGCAGCGCGAGCGGGAGGGCCTATGAGACCCAGTACTTC	CASSASGRAYETQYF	15	TRBD2	TRBV5-5	TRBJ2-5	.
TGTGCCAGCAGTGAAATCCTAGCCAAAAACATTCAGTACTTC	CASSEILAKNIQYF	14	.	TRBV6-1	TRBJ2-4	.
TGTGCCAGCAGACAGGGGGGCACAGATACGCAGTATTTT	CASRQGGTDTQYF	13	TRBD1	TRBV6-4	TRBJ2-3	.
TGCGCCAGCAGCCCCCCAGCGGGGTCGAACACCGGGGAGCTGTTTTTT	CASSPPAGSNTGELFF	16	TRBD2	TRBV5-1	TRBJ2-2	.
TGTGCCAGTAGTATGAGGGCGGGGACTGAAGCTTTCTTT	CASSMRAGTEAFF	13	.	TRBV19	TRBJ1-1	.
TGCGCCAGCAGCTTTGGGACTACGCAAGAGACCCAGTACTTC	CASSFGTTQETQYF	14	TRBD2	TRBV5-1	TRBJ2-5	.
TGTGCCACCAGCGGTCCGCCCGGGAACTATAATTCACCCCTCCACTTT	CATSGPPGNYNSPLHF	16	.	TRBV15	TRBJ1-6	.
TGTGCCAGCAGCCGGGGGGGAACGTCCTACGAGCAGTACTTC	CASSRGGTSYEQYF	14	TRBD2	TRBV5-5	TRBJ2-7	.
TGTGCCAGCAGCGACCGCAGGGTCCCCGGGGAGCTGTTTTTT	CASSDRRVPGELFF	14	.	TRBV7-2	TRBJ2-2	.
TGCGCCAGCTCCCGGGACAGGGGCACCGGGGAGCTGTTTTTT	CASSRDRGTGELFF	14	TRBD1	TRBV10-1	TRBJ2-2	.
TGTGCCAGCACCGGACAGGGGCGTTTGTACGAGCAGTACTTC	CASTGQGRLYEQYF	14	TRBD1	TRBV7-2	TRBJ2-7	.
TGCGCCAGCAGCTTGGGGGCCCTGAACACTGAAGCTTTCTTT	CASSLGALNTEAFF	14	.	TRBV5-1	TRBJ1-1	.
TGTGCCAGCAGTCTAGCGGGGGGAACTACCTACGAGCAGTACTTC	CASSLAGGTTYEQYF	15	TRBD2	TRBV6-1	TRBJ2-7	once
TGCAGCGCCGAACGGCTAGAAAGCGACGAGCAGTACTTC	CSAERLESDEQYF	13	.	TRBV29-1	TRBJ2-7	.
TGTGCCAGCAGTCCAACCGGACTAGCGGGGGACACAGATACGCAGTATTTT	CASSPTGLAGDTDTQYF	17	TRBD2	TRBV28	TRBJ2-3	.
TGTGCCAGCAGCGTAGCGGCGGTAAAGAACTCTGGAAACACCACATATTTT	CASSVAAVKNSGNTTYF	17	.	TRBV9	TRBJ1-3	.
TGCGCCAGCAGCCTGACTAGCGGGCGCCTCTTTGGGAATGAGCAGTTCTTC	CASSLTSGRLFGNEQFF	17	TRBD2	TRBV5-1	TRBJ2-1	.